Below, one TCR beta chain is given with its context. In this sample, this clonotype turned up many times. Its antigen is still unknown. Base qualities are not at hand, and no much larger clone is one base apart. All donors were healthy Caucasians. V sheds 4 bases and J sheds 2 bases, leaving 12 bases between their ends. The germline V gene specifies SQVTM as CDR1 and ANQGSEA as CDR2. The CDR3 runs 13 residues from the cysteine to the phenylalanine. Of all the DNA, just the CDR3 is kept, 39 bases in frame from base 1. These data come from a study of identical twins (dated by TCRdb to the mid-2010s). Study-level background: TCR alpha and beta repertoires from monozygotic twins, unrelated adults of various ages and cord blood were deep-sequenced to test whether fetal clonotypes persist. To rule out contamination, the twin experiments were replicated at different times with different library preparation protocols.

Library preparation was by 5' RACE. For sequencing, an Illumina HiSeq 2000 was employed. Template switching introduced a universal primer binding site; the final cDNA contained a unique molecular identifier, enabling accurate counting of TCR cDNA molecules. Specific primers in the conserved constant-segment region were used to synthesize first-strand cDNA for the TCR alpha and beta chains. To control for contamination, every cDNA library carried two barcodes: a SMART-Mk sample barcode plus Illumina barcodes. Two successive PCR steps introduced TruSeq adapter sequences along with Illumina sample barcodes. The TCR alpha and beta cDNA libraries were sequenced on the Illumina HiSeq platform using custom primers. The published analysis was carried out like this. Raw reads were processed with MiGEC to extract unique molecular identifiers, and MiXCR was used to determine CDR3 positions. For each individual, recombination models were inferred using an EM algorithm with the repgenHMM and IGoR tools. Shared clonotype analysis was performed with the tcR package in R, normalizing sharing by the product of cloneset sizes. Out-of-frame nonproductive sequences were analyzed to study raw recombination free of thymic and clonal selection effects. Using fastp trimming at Q25 and MiXCR clonotype assembly, TCRdb reanalyzed the public sequencing data and kept in-frame beta chains. Rows merge per CDR3 protein into single entries with the most common DNA and genes. What appears here as the V and J calls and clone size reflects TCRdb's work, not the paper's. The sample table shows some 1,700,000 distinct CDR3 sequences, and around 33% are seen once. Less than 0.35% of the sample belongs to the ten largest clones.

The full study reports these points: Excess twin sharing in beta out-of-frame sequences was weaker because fewer shared sequences lowered the signal-to-noise ratio. Abundant cord blood beta clonotypes carried fewer insertions; young adult naive repertoires showed a weaker similar trend, while memory repertoires showed none. Out-of-frame TCR alpha sequences shared between twins showed an excess of low generation-probability sequences compared with coincidental sharing between unrelated individuals. Invariant T cells such as MAIT and iNKT could partly confound zero-insertion analyses, although diverse VJ usage argued against such confounding for most clonotypes. Because the same donors could not be followed over many years, the conclusions relied on cross-sectional statistical analysis. Recombination models systematically underestimated out-of-frame TCR alpha sharing in monozygotic twins but agreed with sharing between unrelated individuals.

Rearrangement joined TRBV29-1 to TRBJ2-7, with the D gene possibly TRBD1 or TRBD2, each one fitting 5 bases. This sequence originates from a newborn girl in good health. Sequenced: cord blood. The nucleotide sequence reads as follows: TGCAGCGTTGCGGGGCTGTCCCCCTACGAGCAGTACTTC. It encodes CSVAGLSPYEQYF.